A single sample is the source of the 25 T cell receptor beta chains below, sequenced in a study of T cells in narcolepsy. Method: immunoSEQ multiplex PCR; TCRdb's copy keeps in-frame clones and lacks some. The sample has tens of thousands of clones, about three quarters seen once; the top ten hold 1.2%. Sequencing was done on a sample of CD45RA- memory CD4+ T cells from PBMCs. The origin of the receptors is a human donor with narcolepsy.

The genes are TRBV5-6 and TRBJ2-7, with a possible D match to TRBD2 (6 bases). CDR1 and CDR2 (germline): SGHDT, YYEEEE. CDR3 length: 15 residues. Trimming took off 1 base at V and 0 bases at J, with 11 bases between the two ends. In nucleotides, the CDR3 is TGTGCCAGCAGCTTGATCGGGGGACTCTCCTACGAGCAGTACTTC. Protein: CASSLIGGLSYEQYF.

The gene calls are TRBV6-5 and TRBJ1-2, with D perhaps TRBD1 (6 bases). Trimming pared 4 bases from V and 7 bases from J, leaving 19 bases between. Germline CDR1 and CDR2: MNHEY and SVGAGI. This CDR3 has 15 residues. DNA of the CDR3: TGTGCCAGCAGTTCCTATACTCCAGGGGCCGGTGGCTACACCTTC. It yields the protein CASSSYTPGAGGYTF.

Notes on this clone: The identical CDR3 is also encoded by other nucleotide sequences in the sample. The rearrangement joins TRBV11-2 to TRBJ1-2; D may be TRBD1 (5 bases). V was cut by 7 bases and J by 2 bases, with 20 bases left in between. The CDR3 runs 16 residues. The germline gives CDR1 SGHAT, CDR2 FQNNGV. Here the CDR3 reads CASTRWQGARNYGYTF. The DNA of the CDR3 is TGTGCCAGCACCCGGTGGCAAGGGGCGCGGAACTATGGCTACACCTTC. Looking up the rest from reference TRBV11-2 and TRBJ1-2 gives the full variable domain: EAGVAQSPRYKIIEKRQSVAFWCNPISGHATLYWYQQILGQGPKLLIQFQNNGVVDDSQLPKDRFSAERLKGVDSTLKIQPAKLEDSAVYLCASTRWQGARNYGYTFGSGTRLTVV.

This clone was seen a few times. Germline and junction disagree at one end, which may indicate a read error. CDR3 in DNA: TGTGCTAGCAGCTTAACGGAGAACACTGAAGCTTTCTTT. It yields the protein CASSLTENTEAFF. V and J are TRBV7-7 and TRBJ1-1; D ambiguous. The germline gives CDR1 SSHAT, CDR2 FNYEAQ (reference sequence). This CDR3 spans 13 amino acids.

The chain employs TRBV6-6 and TRBJ1-2; TRBD1 agrees at 8 bases. CDR3 size: 13 residues. The ends lost 6 bases at V and 6 bases at J; junction bases unmatched: 6. Germline-derived CDR1 and CDR2 are MNHNY and SVGAGI (reference sequence). In DNA, the CDR3 is TGTGCCAGCAGCCGGGGACAGGTCGATGGCTACACCTTC. This codes for CASSRGQVDGYTF.

CDR3 residues: CASSIDQGSSNQPQHF. The DNA for the CDR3 is TGTGCCAGTAGTATAGATCAGGGGAGCTCCAATCAGCCCCAGCATTTT. The chain carries TRBV19 and TRBJ1-5; a weak D match, TRBD1 (6 bases). V was clipped by 0 bases and J by 3 bases, with 12 bases between them. CDR1 is LNHDA and CDR2 is SQIVND in the germline V gene (reference sequence). The CDR3 has 16 residues.

The chain is built from TRBV20-1 and TRBJ1-2; TRBD1 is a possible D gene (5 bases). V gave up 6 bases and J gave up 3 bases, with 8 bases separating them. CDR3 length: 11 residues. The germline V gene has CDR1 DFQATT and CDR2 SNEGSKA (reference sequence). This CDR3 is CSATTDYGYTF. The CDR3 DNA reads as TGCAGTGCCACGACAGACTATGGCTACACCTTC.

V is TRBV6-6 and J is TRBJ1-1; D gene ambiguous. CDR1 MNHNY and CDR2 SVGAGI come from the germline V gene (reference sequence). This CDR3 has 14 amino acids. Trimming stripped 5 bases from V and 4 bases from J, with 14 bases between. Here the CDR3 reads CASSGRIGSTEAFF. The CDR3 bases are TGTGCCAGCAGTGGGCGAATAGGGAGCACTGAAGCTTTCTTT.

The chain uses TRBV19 and TRBJ1-2; D may be TRBD1 (5 bases). The CDR3 loop spans 13 amino acids. V lost 5 bases to trimming and J lost 4 bases, with 11 bases between them. In germline, CDR1 is LNHDA, CDR2 SQIVND (reference sequence). As DNA, the CDR3 is TGTGCCAGTAGTTCCAGGGACGGCTATGGCTACACCTTC. Encoded protein: CASSSRDGYGYTF.

In the case of this clone: The same CDR3 also results from other DNA sequences found in this sample. CDR3 in amino acids: CASSVRYEQYF. CDR3 nucleotide sequence: TGTGCCAGCAGTGTTAGATACGAGCAGTACTTC. The chain is built from TRBV2 and TRBJ2-7; unclear D gene. The CDR3 is 11 amino acids. The V end lost 4 bases, the J end lost 4 bases, and 5 bases lay between the germline ends. Germline V gene sequence: CDR1 SNHLY, CDR2 FYNNEI.

The chain joins TRBV4-2 to TRBJ1-2, with D perhaps TRBD1 (5 bases). Between the trimmed V and J ends, which lost 3 bases and 8 bases, there was a span of 10 bases. The CDR3 has 12 amino acids. Germline CDR1 is LGHNA and CDR2 is YNFKEQ. Written as DNA, the CDR3 is TGTGCCAGCAGCCACTCCCAGGGCGGCTACACCTTC. The encoded protein is CASSHSQGGYTF.

V and J are TRBV7-2 and TRBJ2-5; 9 nucleotides match TRBD1. This CDR3 is 14 amino acids long. CDR1 and CDR2 (germline): SGHTA, FQGNSA. The ends lost 5 bases at V and 6 bases at J; junction bases unmatched: 7. CDR3 protein: CASSPDRGGQTQYF. In DNA form, the CDR3 reads TGTGCCAGCAGCCCTGACAGGGGGGGACAGACCCAGTACTTC.

This clone was seen a single time. The rearrangement links TRBV7-8 to TRBJ1-5; D is undetermined. The length of the CDR3 is 13 residues. The germline V gene encodes CDR1 SGHVS and CDR2 FQNEAQ. Trimming removed 5 bases at V and 1 base at J, with 6 bases between. As DNA, the CDR3 is TGTGCCAGCAGCCCAAGGAGCAATCAGCCCCAGCATTTT. This translates into CASSPRSNQPQHF.

The V and J genes are TRBV4-1 and TRBJ1-1; TRBD1 is a possible D gene (6 bases). The ends were cut back, 4 bases at V and 2 bases at J, with 20 bases in the middle. CDR1 is MGHRA, CDR2 YSYEKL, per germline. The length of the CDR3 is 17 residues. CDR3 DNA: TGCGCCAGCAGCCCTCCATCTAAGGGACACCCAAACACTGAAGCTTTCTTT. Translated, it gives CASSPPSKGHPNTEAFF.

This clone showed up just a few times. The V and J genes are TRBV6-6 and TRBJ2-7, with D possibly being TRBD1 (7 bases). CDR1 is MNHNY, CDR2 SVGAGI, per germline (reference sequence). V lost 0 bases and J lost 5, with 11 bases in between. This CDR3 spans 14 amino acids. CDR3 nucleotide sequence: TGTGCCAGCAGTTACTCGGAGGGGGCCAACGAGCAGTACTTC. Translation gives CASSYSEGANEQYF.

In this sample, this clone turned up a few times. The rearrangement links TRBV11-2 to TRBJ2-7; the match to TRBD2 covers 8 bases. Looked up from germline, CDR1 is SGHAT and CDR2 is FQNNGV. Trimming at V came to 1 base and at J to 6 bases, leaving 11 bases not matched to a gene. The CDR3 has 16 residues. The CDR3 here is CASSLGRGTRISEQYF. The CDR3 nucleotides read TGTGCCAGCAGCTTAGGTCGTGGGACTAGGATCTCCGAGCAGTACTTC.

The V and J genes are TRBV6-6 and TRBJ2-1; 8 nucleotides match TRBD2. The CDR3 length is 15 residues. Germline-derived CDR1 and CDR2 are MNHNY and SVGAGI (reference sequence). V was pared by 4 bases and J by 9 bases, with 11 bases of the junction left unmatched. This CDR3 reads CASSSRSSGRGEQFF. Here the CDR3 DNA reads TGTGCCAGCAGTTCCCGTTCTAGCGGGCGGGGTGAGCAGTTCTTC.

The genes are TRBV18 and TRBJ2-5, with TRBD1 identical over 8 bases. The CDR3 has 17 residues. CDR1 and CDR2 from the germline V gene are KGHSH and LQKENI. The junction had 11 bases not matched to a gene; V was cut back by 3 bases and J by 2 bases. In DNA form, the CDR3 reads TGTGCCAGCTCACCTAGACAGGGACAGGCTATACAAGAGACCCAGTACTTC. Residues: CASSPRQGQAIQETQYF. Variable domain in full (rest from reference TRBV18 and TRBJ2-5): NAGVMQNPRHLVRRRGQEARLRCSPMKGHSHVYWYRQLPEEGLKFMVYLQKENIIDESGMPKERFSAEFPKEGPSILRIQQVVRGDSAAYFCASSPRQGQAIQETQYFGPGTRLLVL.

This clone came up once. This sample also contains other DNA sequences that code for the same CDR3. The V and J genes are TRBV7-6 and TRBJ2-2, with 8 bases that match TRBD1. Germline lookup yields CDR1 SGHVS and CDR2 FNYEAQ. This CDR3 contains 15 residues. The ends lost 5 bases at V and 3 bases at J; junction bases unmatched: 5. For the CDR3, the DNA is TGTGCCAGCAGCCGGGACAGGAGAGACACCGGGGAGCTGTTTTTT. It encodes CASSRDRRDTGELFF.

J is TRBJ2-5 and V is TRBV5-5; 8 bases map to TRBD2. Germline V gene sequence: CDR1 SGHKS, CDR2 YYEKEE (reference sequence). The V segment lost 4 bases and the J segment 5 bases; nucleotides outside the gene matches: 10. The CDR3 contains 15 residues. DNA for the CDR3: TGTGCCAGCAGCCCGTTCCGGGGGGGCAGGGAGACCCAGTACTTC. Translating it yields CASSPFRGGRETQYF.

The chain couples TRBV5-1 to TRBJ2-7; TRBD2 might be the D (6 bases). The CDR3 length is 15 residues. The germline V gene encodes CDR1 SGHRS and CDR2 YFSETQ. Trimming took off 1 base at V and 1 base at J, with 12 bases between the two ends. The CDR3 sequence: CASSLIADSSYEQYF. The CDR3 nucleotides read TGCGCCAGCAGCTTGATAGCGGACTCGTCCTACGAGCAGTACTTC.

The J gene is TRBJ2-6, the V gene TRBV18; the D gene is possibly TRBD1 (5 bases). Germline lookup yields CDR1 KGHSH and CDR2 LQKENI. Trimming cost V 4 bases and J 0 bases, with 10 bases left between them. CDR3 length: 16 amino acids. The CDR3 DNA follows: TGTGCCAGCTCACAGCGACAGTTCTCTGGGGCCAACGTCCTGACTTTC. It translates to CASSQRQFSGANVLTF.

The chain recombines TRBV11-1 with TRBJ2-7; D remains unclear. Deletions cut 2 bases from V and 0 bases from J, with 17 bases between. Per the germline V gene, CDR1 is SGHAT and CDR2 is FQDESV (reference sequence). CDR3 length equals 17 residues. CDR3 coding DNA: TGTGCCAGCAGCTTAAGGGCGAGAGGCCTCAGCTCCTACGAGCAGTACTTC. Translating gives CASSLRARGLSSYEQYF.

This clone was seen more than once but under ten times. V gene TRBV7-7 combines with J gene TRBJ2-3; 7 nucleotides line up with TRBD2. Trimming took 6 bases from V and 3 from J; bases not matched to a gene: 12. The CDR3 loop spans 16 amino acids. Germline-derived CDR1 and CDR2 are SSHAT and FNYEAQ (reference sequence). In nucleotides, the CDR3 is TGTGCCAGCAGTCCTACATTGGGGAGGGGTACAGATACGCAGTATTTT. Encoded protein: CASSPTLGRGTDTQYF.

DNA for the CDR3: TGTGCCAGCAGGCCCGGACAGGGGCCCTATGGCTACACCTTC. Translated: CASRPGQGPYGYTF. This chain joins TRBV6-4 and TRBJ1-2; 9 bases map to TRBD1. CDR1 is MRHNA and CDR2 is SNTAGT in the germline V gene. The CDR3 is made up of 14 amino acids. V shed 6 bases, J shed 4 bases, and the junction held 6 bases outside the gene matches.